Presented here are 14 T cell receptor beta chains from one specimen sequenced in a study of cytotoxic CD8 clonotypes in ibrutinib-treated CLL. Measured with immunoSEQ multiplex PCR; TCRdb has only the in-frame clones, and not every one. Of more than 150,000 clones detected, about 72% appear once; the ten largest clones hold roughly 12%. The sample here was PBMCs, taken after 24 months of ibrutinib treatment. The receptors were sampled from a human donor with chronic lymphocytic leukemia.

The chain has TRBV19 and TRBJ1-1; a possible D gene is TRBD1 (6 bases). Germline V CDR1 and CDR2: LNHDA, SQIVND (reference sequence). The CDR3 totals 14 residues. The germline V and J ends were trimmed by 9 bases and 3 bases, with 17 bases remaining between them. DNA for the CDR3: TGTGCCAGGACCGGCGGACAGTCCCACACTGAAGCTTTCTTT. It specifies CARTGGQSHTEAFF.

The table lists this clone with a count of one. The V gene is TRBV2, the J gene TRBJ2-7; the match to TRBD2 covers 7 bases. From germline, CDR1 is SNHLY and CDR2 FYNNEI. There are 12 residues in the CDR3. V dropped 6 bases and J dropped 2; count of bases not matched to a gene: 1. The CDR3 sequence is CASRRETYEQYF. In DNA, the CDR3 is TGTGCCAGCAGGCGGGAGACCTACGAGCAGTACTTC. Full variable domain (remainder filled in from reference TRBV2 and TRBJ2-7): EPEVTQTPSHQVTQMGQEVILRCVPISNHLYFYWYRQILGQKVEFLVSFYNNEISEKSEIFDDQFSVERPDGSNFTLKIRSTKLEDSAMYFCASRRETYEQYFGPGTRLTVT.

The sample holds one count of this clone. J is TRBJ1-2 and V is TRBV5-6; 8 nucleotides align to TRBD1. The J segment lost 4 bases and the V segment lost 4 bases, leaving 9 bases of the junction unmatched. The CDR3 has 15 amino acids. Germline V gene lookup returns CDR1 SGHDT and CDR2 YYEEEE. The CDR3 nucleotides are TGTGCCAGCAGCCAAACCGGACAGGGCTTCTATGGCTACACCTTC. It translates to CASSQTGQGFYGYTF.

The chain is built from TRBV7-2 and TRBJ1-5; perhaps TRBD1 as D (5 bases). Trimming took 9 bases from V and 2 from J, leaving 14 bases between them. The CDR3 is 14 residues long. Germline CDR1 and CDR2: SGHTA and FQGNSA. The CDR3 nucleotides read TGTGCCAGTGCGACAGTCTTCGGCAATCAGCCCCAGCATTTT. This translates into CASATVFGNQPQHF.

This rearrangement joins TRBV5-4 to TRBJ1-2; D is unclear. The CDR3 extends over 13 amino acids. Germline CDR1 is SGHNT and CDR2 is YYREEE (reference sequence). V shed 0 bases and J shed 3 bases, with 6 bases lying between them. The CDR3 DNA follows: TGTGCCAGCAGCTTGGACAGTCACTATGGCTACACCTTC. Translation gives CASSLDSHYGYTF. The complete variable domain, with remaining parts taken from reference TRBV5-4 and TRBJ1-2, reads ETGVTQSPTHLIKTRGQQVTLRCSSQSGHNTVSWYQQALGQGPQFIFQYYREEENGRGNFPPRFSGLQFPNYSSELNVNALELDDSALYLCASSLDSHYGYTFGSGTRLTVV.

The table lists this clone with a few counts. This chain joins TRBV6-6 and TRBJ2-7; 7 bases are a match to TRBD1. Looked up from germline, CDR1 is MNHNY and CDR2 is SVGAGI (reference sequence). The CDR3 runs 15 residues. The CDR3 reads CATRPSDRVKTEQYF. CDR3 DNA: TGTGCTACTAGGCCCTCCGACAGGGTAAAGACCGAGCAGTACTTC.

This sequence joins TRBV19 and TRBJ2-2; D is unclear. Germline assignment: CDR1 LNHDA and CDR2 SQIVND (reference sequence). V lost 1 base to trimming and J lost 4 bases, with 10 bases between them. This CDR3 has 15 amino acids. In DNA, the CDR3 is TGTGCCAGTAGTATAGTCGCGGTCCGCACCGGGGAGCTGTTTTTT. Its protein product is CASSIVAVRTGELFF.

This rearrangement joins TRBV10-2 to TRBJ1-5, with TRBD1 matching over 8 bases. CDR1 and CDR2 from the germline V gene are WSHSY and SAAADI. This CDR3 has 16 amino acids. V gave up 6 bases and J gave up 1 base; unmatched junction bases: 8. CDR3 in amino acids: CASSWGRGPSNQPQHF. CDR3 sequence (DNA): TGCGCCAGCAGCTGGGGCAGGGGGCCAAGCAATCAGCCCCAGCATTTT.

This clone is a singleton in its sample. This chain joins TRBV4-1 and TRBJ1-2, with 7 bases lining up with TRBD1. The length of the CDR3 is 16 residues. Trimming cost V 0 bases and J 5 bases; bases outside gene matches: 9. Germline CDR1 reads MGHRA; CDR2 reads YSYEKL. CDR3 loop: CASSQDPGQRGYGYTF. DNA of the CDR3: TGCGCCAGCAGCCAAGATCCGGGACAGAGGGGGTATGGCTACACCTTC.

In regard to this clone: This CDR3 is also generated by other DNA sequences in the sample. The CDR3 here is CAWSLAGYYEQYF. The CDR3 DNA reads as TGTGCCTGGAGTCTAGCGGGTTACTACGAGCAGTACTTC. The rearrangement joins TRBV30 to TRBJ2-7; 8 bases match TRBD2. CDR1 is GTSNPN, CDR2 SVGIG, per germline (reference sequence). This CDR3 is 13 amino acids long. The ends lost 2 bases at V and 3 bases at J; junction bases unmatched: 3. The full variable domain, in which reference TRBV30 and TRBJ2-7 provide the parts outside the CDR3, is SQTIHQWPATLVQPVGSPLSLECTVEGTSNPNLYWYRQAAGRGLQLLFYSVGIGQISSEVPQNLSASRPQDRQFILSSKKLLLSDSGFYLCAWSLAGYYEQYFGPGTRLTVT.

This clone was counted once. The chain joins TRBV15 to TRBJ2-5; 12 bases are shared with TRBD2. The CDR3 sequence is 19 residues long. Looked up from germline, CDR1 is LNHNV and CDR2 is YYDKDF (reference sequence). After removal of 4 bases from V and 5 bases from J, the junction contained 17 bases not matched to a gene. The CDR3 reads CATSKGSLAGGPGGETQYF. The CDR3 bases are TGTGCCACCAGCAAGGGTAGTCTAGCGGGAGGGCCGGGTGGCGAGACCCAGTACTTC.

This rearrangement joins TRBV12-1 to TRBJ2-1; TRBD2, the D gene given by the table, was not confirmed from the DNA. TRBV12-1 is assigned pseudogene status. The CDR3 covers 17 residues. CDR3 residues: CASSSPRTSGKADEQFF. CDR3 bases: TGTGCCAGCAGCTCACCAAGAACTAGCGGGAAAGCGGATGAGCAGTTCTTC.

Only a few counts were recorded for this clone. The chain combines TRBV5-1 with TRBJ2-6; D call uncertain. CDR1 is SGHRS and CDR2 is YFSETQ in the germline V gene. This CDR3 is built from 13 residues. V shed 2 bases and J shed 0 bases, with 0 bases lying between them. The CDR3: CASSFSGANVLTF. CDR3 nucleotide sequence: TGCGCCAGCAGCTTCTCTGGGGCCAACGTCCTGACTTTC.

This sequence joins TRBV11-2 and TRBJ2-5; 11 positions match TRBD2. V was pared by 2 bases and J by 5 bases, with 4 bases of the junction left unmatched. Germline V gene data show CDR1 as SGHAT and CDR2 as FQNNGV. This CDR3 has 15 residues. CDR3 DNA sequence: TGTGCCAGCAGCTTAAAACTAGCGGGAGTGGAGACCCAGTACTTC. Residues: CASSLKLAGVETQYF. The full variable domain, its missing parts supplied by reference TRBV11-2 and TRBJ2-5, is EAGVAQSPRYKIIEKRQSVAFWCNPISGHATLYWYQQILGQGPKLLIQFQNNGVVDDSQLPKDRFSAERLKGVDSTLKIQPAKLEDSAVYLCASSLKLAGVETQYFGPGTRLLVL.